The T cell receptor beta chain under discussion was sequenced for a study of somatic mutations in cytotoxic T cells in rheumatoid arthritis. Study background: Several of the V beta antibody-stained T-cell populations were flow-sorted at nearly 100% purity; V beta1+ cells were among them and were sequenced for TCRB.

Worth noting for this clone: What it binds is unknown.

The study's findings and limits: More than 20% of CD8+ cells belonged to the largest clone in about an eighth of the 65 patients. Clonality of CD8+ cells rose with age in rheumatoid arthritis patients but not healthy controls.

Researchers isolated CD4+ and CD8+ cells by positive magnetic bead selection and then checked their purity by flow cytometry. The CDR3 sequence is 14 residues long. With 3 bases removed from V and 2 bases from J, the gap between germline ends came to 11 bases. The germline V gene encodes CDR1 LNHDA and CDR2 SQIVND (reference sequence). Sequenced by immunoSEQ multiplex PCR; TCRdb stores in-frame clones only, minus some. The sample includes about 12,000 clones, 70% to 80% of them seen just once. This chain connects TRBV19 to TRBJ2-7; maybe TRBD2 (5 bases). The clonotype comes from a man aged 50-59 years in good health. The sequenced sample consisted of CD8+ T cells sorted from blood. The CDR3 coding sequence is TGTGCCAGTAGTATTTCGCGGACTGCCTACGAGCAGTACTTC. It encodes CASSISRTAYEQYF. Filled out from reference TRBV19 and TRBJ2-7, the complete variable domain reads DGGITQSPKYLFRKEGQNVTLSCEQNLNHDAMYWYRQDPGQGLRLIYYSQIVNDFQKGDIAEGYSVSREKKESFPLTVTSAQKNPTAFYLCASSISRTAYEQYFGPGTRLTVT.